A single sample is the source of the 18 T cell receptor beta chains below, sequenced in a study of blood T cells in healthy people across ages. Combining a sample-barcoded 5' primer with a J-beta primer mix, a second PCR ran for roughly 7 to 12 cycles. A single record per CDR3 protein comes from TCRdb applying MiXCR to the 5' RACE reads. The table has about a million distinct CDR3 sequences, approximately 50% seen once; the top ten hold 20% to 25%. The sequenced sample was blood. The source is an older woman in good health.

V gene TRBV11-2 combines with J gene TRBJ2-2, with 9 bases fitting TRBD1. Germline V lookup: CDR1 SGHAT, CDR2 FQNNGV. The CDR3 consists of 13 residues. V shed 6 bases, J shed 6 bases, and the junction held 2 bases outside the gene matches. The CDR3 reads CASSHRGPGELFF. Here the CDR3 DNA reads TGTGCCAGCAGTCACAGGGGGCCCGGGGAGCTGTTTTTT.

V is TRBV13 and J is TRBJ2-1, with TRBD2 matching over 8 bases. Germline V gives CDR1 PRHDT, CDR2 FYEKMQ (reference sequence). This CDR3 region has 15 residues. The V and J ends lost 4 bases and 5 bases, in that order; junction bases with no gene match: 7. DNA for the CDR3: TGTGCCAGCAGCTCGCGGGAGGCCGTAAACAATGAGCAGTTCTTC. It specifies CASSSREAVNNEQFF.

This clonotype has a handful of counts. The J gene is TRBJ2-7, the V gene TRBV28; TRBD1 aligns across 9 bases. The germline V gene has CDR1 MDHEN and CDR2 SYDVKM. This CDR3 is built from 17 residues. V was pared by 5 bases and J by 1 base, with 12 bases of the junction left unmatched. The CDR3 region is CASSDPLRDRESYEQYF. The CDR3 DNA is TGTGCCAGCAGTGACCCCTTAAGGGACAGGGAATCCTACGAGCAGTACTTC.

The sample holds a few counts of this clonotype. This sequence joins TRBV28 and TRBJ2-7; 8 nucleotides align to TRBD2. J was trimmed by 2 bases and V by 5 bases; bases with no gene match: 5. The CDR3 totals 14 residues. Germline V gene sequence: CDR1 MDHEN, CDR2 SYDVKM. CDR3 nucleotides: TGTGCCAGCAGTAAGCGGGGGAGGACCTACGAGCAGTACTTC. Protein sequence: CASSKRGRTYEQYF. The full variable domain, completed using reference TRBV28 and TRBJ2-7, is DVKVTQSSRYLVKRTGEKVFLECVQDMDHENMFWYRQDPGLGLRLIYFSYDVKMKEKGDIPEGYSVSREKKERFSLILESASTNQTSMYLCASSKRGRTYEQYFGPGTRLTVT.

This clonotype occurred a few times. In DNA form, the CDR3 reads TGTGCCAGCAGCTTGGTTTTAGCCTACAATGAGCAGTTCTTC. Translating gives CASSLVLAYNEQFF. This rearrangement joins TRBV5-6 to TRBJ2-1; D remains ambiguous. The CDR3 covers 14 residues. V was pared by 0 bases and J by 2 bases, with 6 bases between. CDR1 is SGHDT, CDR2 YYEEEE, per germline.

The chain carries TRBV20-1 and TRBJ1-2; 8 bases map to TRBD1. The ends lost 5 bases at V and 5 bases at J; junction bases unmatched: 7. The CDR3 loop spans 13 amino acids. Germline assignment: CDR1 DFQATT and CDR2 SNEGSKA (reference sequence). This CDR3 reads CSAGGQAGYGYTF. The CDR3 DNA is TGCAGTGCTGGGGGACAGGCGGGATATGGCTACACCTTC.

This chain connects TRBV6-1 to TRBJ2-7; no firm D call. Trimming pared 7 bases from V and 0 bases from J, leaving 10 bases between. The CDR3 is made up of 13 amino acids. Per germline, CDR1 MNHNS and CDR2 SASEGT. The CDR3 here is CASTEPPSYEQYF. CDR3 nucleotides: TGTGCCAGCACTGAGCCGCCCTCCTACGAGCAGTACTTC.

This clonotype was counted once. The chain uses TRBV10-3 and TRBJ2-7; 8 bases match TRBD1. The CDR3 contains 12 residues. V trimming: 6 bases; J trimming: 6 bases; junction bases outside the gene matches: 4. Per the germline V gene, CDR1 is ENHRY and CDR2 is SYGVKD. CDR3 in amino acids: CAISRQGREQYF. CDR3 in DNA: TGTGCCATCAGCAGACAGGGGCGCGAGCAGTACTTC.

The chain is built from TRBV10-3 and TRBJ2-3; possible D gene TRBD2, 6 bases. Germline V lookup: CDR1 ENHRY, CDR2 SYGVKD. The length of the CDR3 is 13 residues. Deletions cut 4 bases from V and 3 bases from J, with 8 bases between. This CDR3 reads CAISVGGTDTQYF. The CDR3 nucleotides are TGTGCCATCAGTGTGGGGGGAACAGATACGCAGTATTTT.

This clonotype was seen a few times. This sequence joins TRBV5-1 and TRBJ2-3; 11 bases are a match to TRBD1. Germline lookup yields CDR1 SGHRS and CDR2 YFSETQ. J gave up 13 bases and V 6 bases, and 13 bases lay outside the gene matches. CDR3 length: 14 residues. The CDR3 is CASTFNPGQGAEYF. The CDR3 nucleotides read TGCGCCAGCACCTTCAACCCCGGACAGGGGGCAGAGTATTTT.

In its sample, this clonotype was seen a few times. V gene TRBV9 combines with J gene TRBJ2-5; D gene unclear. The germline V gene has CDR1 SGDLS and CDR2 YYNGEE. The CDR3 runs 14 residues. Trimming removed 1 base from V and 0 bases from J, with 7 bases in between. CDR3 nucleotides: TGTGCCAGCAGCGTAAACGAGCACCAAGAGACCCAGTACTTC. Amino acid sequence: CASSVNEHQETQYF.

The chain uses TRBV28 and TRBJ1-1; D is uncertain. Germline CDR1 reads MDHEN; CDR2 reads SYDVKM. The CDR3 is made up of 12 amino acids. V lost 5 bases and J 11 bases, leaving 15 bases between the germline ends. CDR3 in amino acids: CASSPTTGRAFF. The CDR3 DNA is TGTGCCAGCAGTCCGACGACTGGGAGGGCTTTCTTT.

This clonotype appeared a few times. This chain links TRBV3-1 with TRBJ2-5; perhaps TRBD2 as D (6 bases). The germline V and J ends were trimmed by 1 base and 10 bases, with 13 bases remaining between them. The CDR3 covers 13 residues. CDR1 is LGHDT, CDR2 YNNKEL, per germline (reference sequence). The CDR3 sequence: CASSQGAGLLQYF. The DNA for the CDR3 is TGTGCCAGCAGCCAAGGGGCGGGACTCCTCCAGTACTTC.

The chain combines TRBV7-9 with TRBJ2-5; 9 bases agree with TRBD1. The ends lost 5 bases at V and 9 bases at J; junction bases unmatched: 7. CDR1 SEHNR and CDR2 FQNEAQ come from the germline V gene (reference sequence). The CDR3 totals 13 residues. In DNA form, the CDR3 reads TGTGCCAGCAGCCCTTCCGGGGACAGGGCCCAGTACTTC. Translated, it gives CASSPSGDRAQYF.

This sequence joins TRBV5-6 and TRBJ2-1; 8 bases map to TRBD2. Germline V gene lookup returns CDR1 SGHDT and CDR2 YYEEEE. J lost 4 bases, V lost 4 bases, and 4 bases had no gene match. The CDR3 consists of 14 residues. The CDR3 DNA is TGTGCCAGCAGCGAGCTAGCGGGTTACAATGAGCAGTTCTTC. Translating gives CASSELAGYNEQFF. The full variable domain, completed using reference TRBV5-6 and TRBJ2-1, is DAGVTQSPTHLIKTRGQQVTLRCSPKSGHDTVSWYQQALGQGPQFIFQYYEEEERQRGNFPDRFSGHQFPNYSSELNVNALLLGDSALYLCASSELAGYNEQFFGPGTRLTVL.

The chain has TRBV28 and TRBJ1-5, with D perhaps TRBD1 (5 bases). The CDR3 totals 15 residues. V was cut by 2 bases and J by 2 bases, with 10 bases left in between. Germline V lookup: CDR1 MDHEN, CDR2 SYDVKM. CDR3 DNA: TGTGCCAGCAGTTTAGGGGGAAGGGGCAATCAGCCCCAGCATTTT. Translating it yields CASSLGGRGNQPQHF.

As to this clonotype: One junction end disagrees with the germline gene, perhaps due to a read error. The CDR3 sequence: CASSQDRGSLGGGCTF. CDR3 DNA: TGTGCCAGCAGCCAAGATAGGGGCAGCCTAGGTGGTGGCTGCACCTTC. This chain connects TRBV4-2 to TRBJ1-2; TRBD1 is a possible D gene (5 bases). Germline V gene data show CDR1 as LGHNA and CDR2 as YNFKEQ. The CDR3 is 16 residues long.

The V call is TRBV6-2 or TRBV6-3, the J call TRBJ2-1; no firm D call. Trimming removed 5 bases at V and 6 bases at J, with 8 bases between. This CDR3 comprises 12 residues. Germline CDR1 MNHEY, CDR2 SVGEGT. The CDR3 DNA follows: TGTGCCAGCAGTCGACGCCTCAATGAGCAGTTCTTC. This encodes CASSRRLNEQFF.